The rows below give T cell receptor beta chains drawn from one sample of a study of T cell repertoires in cytomegalovirus infection. TCRdb re-called the reads through MiXCR, storing one row per CDR3 protein. This table holds 310,000 or so distinct CDR3 sequences, roughly 16% found once. Specimen: PBMCs. All receptors come from a human donor in good health (CMV status not recorded). Some clones in this sample may be carry-over from other donors' samples. CDR3s include the opening cysteine and the closing phenylalanine or tryptophan. D genes are given only for firm matches. Where a row states a size, it is once, few, many or the class of an expanded clone; other rows omit it.

many	TRBV7-3	TRBJ2-2	TRBD1	CASRWTGGGTGELFF	TGTGCCAGCAGATGGACAGGGGGCGGTACCGGGGAGCTGTTTTTT
-	TRBV28	TRBJ1-2	-	CASSSTADWRFF	TGTGCCAGCAGTTCTACCGCGGACTGGCGGTTCTTC
many	TRBV6-5	TRBJ1-5	-	CASSSVSNQPQHF	TGTGCCAGCAGTTCTGTGAGCAATCAGCCCCAGCATTTT
many	TRBV28	TRBJ1-5	-	CASSPPGGTNQPQHF	TGTGCCAGCAGTCCTCCAGGCGGAACCAATCAGCCCCAGCATTTT
-	TRBV7-2	TRBJ2-5	-	CASSLNQGKETQYF	TGTGCCAGCAGCTTAAATCAGGGGAAAGAGACCCAGTACTTC
-	TRBV12-3/TRBV12-4	TRBJ2-7	-	CASSLAQWQGGEQYF	TGTGCCAGCAGTTTAGCCCAGTGGCAGGGTGGCGAGCAGTACTTC
many	TRBV7-2	TRBJ1-2	-	CASRGDRNYGYTF	TGTGCCAGCAGAGGAGACAGAAACTATGGCTACACCTTC
many	TRBV7-2	TRBJ2-2	-	CASSFDGANTGELFF	TGTGCCAGCAGCTTCGACGGAGCAAACACCGGGGAGCTGTTTTTT
-	TRBV5-1	TRBJ2-2	TRBD2	CASSLDSGVNTGELFF	TGCGCCAGCAGCTTGGATAGCGGGGTAAACACCGGGGAGCTGTTTTTT
few	TRBV24-1	TRBJ1-2	-	CATSDPGNFYGYTF	TGTGCCACCAGTGACCCAGGGAATTTCTATGGCTACACCTTC
-	TRBV6-2/TRBV6-3	TRBJ2-7	-	CASATGSYEQYF	TGTGCCAGCGCAACAGGGTCGTACGAGCAGTACTTC
-	TRBV5-3	TRBJ1-4	TRBD1	CASQDRQGSNEKLFF	TGTGCCTCCCAAGACCGACAGGGCTCAAATGAAAAACTGTTTTTT
few	TRBV10-3	TRBJ2-7	-	CAISESTGRSYEQYF	TGTGCCATCAGTGAGTCGACAGGCCGTAGCTACGAGCAGTACTTC
many	TRBV7-2	TRBJ1-5	-	CASSYEGFLPQHF	TGTGCCAGCAGCTATGAAGGGTTCCTGCCCCAGCATTTT
few	TRBV7-9	TRBJ2-1	-	CASSLSLRYRNEQFF	TGTGCCAGCAGCTTAAGCCTACGGTATCGCAATGAGCAGTTCTTC
once	TRBV20-1	TRBJ2-2	-	CSAPRETGELFF	TGCAGTGCTCCGAGAGAGACCGGGGAGCTGTTTTTT
few	TRBV2	TRBJ2-7	-	CASRTGLSSYEQYF	TGTGCCAGCAGAACAGGCTTAAGCTCCTACGAGCAGTACTTC
-	TRBV6-1	TRBJ2-5	TRBD2	CASSEARGGATETQYF	TGTGCCAGCAGTGAAGCGCGGGGGGGCGCGACAGAGACCCAGTACTTC
-	TRBV12-3/TRBV12-4	TRBJ1-1	-	CASTGQQNTEAFF	TGTGCCAGCACCGGACAGCAAAACACTGAAGCTTTCTTT
-	TRBV28	TRBJ1-5	TRBD1	CASSPTGRGNQPQHF	TGTGCCAGCAGTCCGACAGGGAGGGGCAATCAGCCCCAGCATTTT
few	TRBV4-1	TRBJ1-2	-	CASSQGPNDYGYTF	TGTGCCAGCAGCCAAGGACCGAACGACTATGGCTACACCTTC
few	TRBV6-4	TRBJ2-7	TRBD2	CASPGERGPPREQYF	TGTGCCAGCCCCGGGGAGCGGGGGCCACCAAGGGAGCAGTACTTC
many	TRBV19	TRBJ1-2	-	CASRYGESGYGYTF	TGTGCCAGTAGGTATGGGGAGTCTGGTTATGGCTACACCTTC
many	TRBV7-2	TRBJ2-1	TRBD2	CASSAPGTSGGAGEQFF	TGTGCCAGCAGCGCCCCCGGCACTAGCGGGGGGGCCGGTGAGCAGTTCTTC
few	TRBV11-2	TRBJ1-3	-	CASTRQAGGAGNTIYF	TGTGCCAGCACCCGCCAGGCGGGGGGGGCAGGAAACACCATATATTTT
many	TRBV28	TRBJ2-7	-	CASIRMAGAYEQYF	TGTGCCAGCATCCGGATGGCAGGGGCCTACGAGCAGTACTTC
once	TRBV12-3/TRBV12-4	TRBJ1-5	-	CASSLMEDSNQPQHF	TGTGCCAGCAGTTTAATGGAAGATAGCAATCAGCCCCAGCATTTT
-	TRBV6-5	TRBJ1-5	-	CASSTGYSNQPQHF	TGTGCCAGCAGTACAGGATATAGCAATCAGCCCCAGCATTTT
many	TRBV7-2	TRBJ2-5	TRBD2	CASSLEPSGDQETQYF	TGTGCCAGCAGCTTAGAGCCTAGCGGGGACCAAGAGACCCAGTACTTC
-	TRBV11-2	TRBJ2-5	TRBD1	CASSLGDRALQETQYF	TGTGCCAGCAGCTTAGGGGACAGGGCATTACAAGAGACCCAGTACTTC
-	TRBV6-1	TRBJ2-1	TRBD2	CASSTTSGGNNEQFF	TGTGCCAGCAGTACTACTAGCGGGGGGAATAATGAGCAGTTCTTC
many	TRBV6-5	TRBJ1-1	TRBD1	CASSSGQGAWTEAFF	TGTGCCAGCAGCTCCGGACAGGGGGCATGGACTGAAGCTTTCTTT
many	TRBV7-2	TRBJ1-1	-	CASSFNYEENTEAFF	TGTGCCAGCAGCTTTAATTATGAAGAAAACACTGAAGCTTTCTTT
-	TRBV7-4	TRBJ2-5	TRBD2	CASRGGTGLLVETQYF	TGTGCCAGCAGGGGGGGGACCGGACTTTTAGTGGAGACCCAGTACTTC
-	TRBV6-8	TRBJ1-1	-	CASSSGAGMSTEAFF	TGTGCCAGCAGTTCCGGAGCAGGGATGAGCACTGAAGCTTTCTTT
many	TRBV7-9	TRBJ2-7	-	CASSLVTGIHEQYF	TGTGCCAGCAGCTTAGTTACAGGGATCCACGAGCAGTACTTC
many	TRBV7-6	TRBJ1-2	TRBD1	CASSPGPTGGNYGYTF	TGTGCCAGCAGCCCGGGGCCTACAGGGGGTAACTATGGCTACACCTTC
-	TRBV10-3	TRBJ2-7	TRBD1	CAISDGRRGQGTYEQYF	TGTGCCATCAGTGACGGCCGCCGCGGACAGGGGACCTACGAGCAGTACTTC
-	TRBV6-2/TRBV6-3	TRBJ2-2	-	CASSLLWGNTGELFF	TGTGCCAGCAGCCTTCTGTGGGGGAACACCGGGGAGCTGTTTTTT
many	TRBV11-3	TRBJ2-5	-	CASSIGYGPVETQYF	TGTGCCAGCAGCATAGGCTACGGGCCCGTAGAGACCCAGTACTTC
-	TRBV7-9	TRBJ2-1	-	CASSPLRDEQFF	TGTGCCAGCAGCCCTCTGAGGGATGAGCAGTTCTTC
few	TRBV27	TRBJ2-5	-	CASSLVGRPDPETQYF	TGTGCCAGCAGTTTGGTGGGCAGGCCCGACCCGGAGACCCAGTACTTC
-	TRBV20-1	TRBJ1-6	-	CSAQQGRYNSPLHF	TGCAGTGCCCAACAGGGACGGTATAATTCACCCCTCCACTTT